One T cell receptor beta chain is described in this entry. The protocol was immunoSEQ multiplex PCR, while the TCRdb copy is restricted to in-frame clones and leaves out a portion. The top ten clones hold around 5% of a sample with about 99,000 clones, 93% of them seen once. This sample was taken from a study of T cell responses to AZD1222 COVID-19 vaccine. The CDR3 spans 13 residues. Germline CDR1 SGHAT, CDR2 FQNNGV. The ends were cut back, 0 bases at V and 7 bases at J, with 8 bases in the middle. Sequenced material: peripheral blood, taken on day 0 of AZD1222 vaccination. This clonotype was obtained from an adult in good health. The chain employs TRBV11-2 and TRBJ2-3; tentative D call: TRBD2 (5 bases). CDR3 sequence reads: CASSLDSGNTQYF. As DNA, the CDR3 is TGTGCCAGCAGCTTAGATTCGGGGAATACGCAGTATTTT.